The 5 T cell receptor beta chains reported below all come from one sample, sequenced in a study of response to subunit inactivated influenza vaccine. TCRdb reprocessed the RT-PCR reads with MiXCR, giving one entry per CDR3 protein. The table records about 540,000 distinct CDR3 sequences, around 25% of them present only once. These data were likewise used in another study, on T cells expressing NK-cell markers. From that second work: Scientists made TCR beta cDNA using 5'RACE template switching with UMIs.

The sequenced sample was CD4+ T cells sorted from PBMCs, obtained 12 days after vaccination. These receptors all come from a man aged 45 to 65 who received an inactivated influenza vaccine.

This chain's CDR3 is CASSPPTGTGTDEQFF. DNA of the CDR3: TGTGCCAGCTCACCCCCAACCGGGACAGGCACGGATGAGCAGTTCTTC. The chain carries TRBV18 and TRBJ2-1; 8 bases match TRBD1. This CDR3 spans 16 amino acids. Germline V CDR1 and CDR2: KGHSH, LQKENI. Trimming removed 3 bases from V and 8 bases from J; junction bases left unmatched: 12.

This clonotype has more than one count but fewer than ten. The genes are TRBV4-2 and TRBJ2-7; 11 bases match TRBD2. The CDR3 covers 16 residues. The junction had 11 bases not matched to a gene; V was cut back by 3 bases and J by 7 bases. Germline CDR1 reads LGHNA; CDR2 reads YNFKEQ. CDR3 coding DNA: TGTGCCAGCAGCCACATTCTAGCGGGAGGTTTTGGTGAGCAGTACTTC. It specifies CASSHILAGGFGEQYF.

This clonotype has more than one count but fewer than ten. The chain uses TRBV7-9 and TRBJ2-1; D may be TRBD2 (5 bases). Per germline, CDR1 SEHNR and CDR2 FQNEAQ (reference sequence). The CDR3 consists of 15 residues. Trimming took off 5 bases at V and 7 bases at J, with 18 bases between the two ends. This chain's CDR3 is CASSRRTLPGNEQFF. The CDR3 bases are TGTGCCAGCAGCCGAAGGACCCTCCCGGGGAATGAGCAGTTCTTC.

The J gene is TRBJ2-5, the V gene TRBV28; D is possibly TRBD2 (6 bases). V was shortened by 6 bases and J by 4 bases, with 12 bases between the two germline ends. This CDR3 has 13 amino acids. From germline, CDR1 is MDHEN and CDR2 SYDVKM. Here the CDR3 reads CASRPGGRETQYF. The CDR3 coding sequence is TGTGCCAGCAGGCCCGGAGGGCGAGAGACCCAGTACTTC.

The CDR3 reads CASSKFVREGDYEQYF. The DNA of the CDR3 is TGTGCCAGCAGCAAATTCGTGCGGGAGGGGGACTACGAGCAGTACTTC. The rearrangement links TRBV21-1 to TRBJ2-7; the table's TRBD2 call for D was not verified on the DNA. TRBV21-1 is designated a pseudogene. CDR3 length equals 16 residues.